This T cell receptor (beta chain) was sequenced during a study of T cells in Graves' hyperthyroidism and ophthalmopathy. Study conclusions and caveats: Among thyroid clonotypes expanded above 0.001, most also appeared in blood.

Germline trimming cut 4 bases from V and 7 bases from J; bases unmatched to any gene: 14. CDR1 and CDR2 from the germline V gene are SQVTM and ANQGSEA. CDR3 length: 15 amino acids. Amplified TCR beta CDR3 regions derived from RNA transcripts. First-round RT-PCR of the TCR CDR3 relied on the HTBI primer set. TCRdb re-derived calls from the multiplex PCR reads in MiXCR, one entry per CDR3 protein. The sample yields fewer than 450,000 distinct CDR3 sequences, around 15% seen once. This clonotype was seen repeatedly, ten times or more. Its antigen is still unknown. The source material was blood. This sequence originates from a man aged 50 or older with Graves' ophthalmopathy. The chain recombines TRBV29-1 with TRBJ2-7, with 9 bases fitting TRBD1. The CDR3 spells CSVGGSGQGMREQYF. The DNA of the CDR3 is TGCAGCGTTGGTGGTTCGGGACAGGGTATGAGGGAGCAGTACTTC.